Sequencing of this T cell receptor beta chain was carried out in a study of cytomegalovirus exposure and HLA in healthy donors. Study results and limitations: The listing of fewer than 200 TCR beta chains classed them as cytomegalovirus-associated. Some V segments, TRBV6-2 and TRBV6-3 among them, were indistinguishable and were therefore excluded.

Of note for this clone: Its antigen is still unknown.

Primers for the PCR totalled 60 Vbeta and 13 Jbeta. Sequencing used immunoSEQ multiplex PCR; TCRdb keeps in-frame clones, though not all of them. The data contain just over 85,000 clones, roughly 80% of them seen just once; the ten biggest clones take up about 3%. The CDR3 covers 13 residues. Germline CDR1 is MGHDK and CDR2 is SYGVNS. V shed 6 bases and J 5 bases; nucleotides not matched to a gene: 4. Sequencing was done on a sample of PBMCs. The chain carries TRBV25-1 and TRBJ1-1; 9 bases align to TRBD1. The clonotype comes from a man in his forties in good health and CMV-seronegative. The DNA of the CDR3 is TGTGCCAGCAGCACAGGGGGCGGGACTGAAGCTTTCTTT. This encodes CASSTGGGTEAFF.